The present T cell receptor (beta chain) was sequenced within a study of PD-1 blockade in classical Hodgkin lymphoma. Only in-frame clones appear in the TCRdb table, and some are missing; sequencing was by immunoSEQ multiplex PCR. This sample yields approximately 12,000 clones, of which around four fifths are seen a single time; approximately 24% belongs to the top ten. With no exception, relapse followed autologous stem cell transplantation in all patients, and brentuximab vedotin exposure varied. The germline V gene has CDR1 SQVTM and CDR2 ANQGSEA. The CDR3 covers 12 residues. V lost 4 bases, J lost 2 bases, and 6 bases lay in between.

The specimen comprised peripheral blood mononuclear cells (PBMCs), sampled at baseline. The chain links TRBV29-1 to TRBJ2-1; D call uncertain. This receptor was identified in a human donor with classical Hodgkin lymphoma. The CDR3 DNA reads as TGCAGCGTTGGCGACACCTACAATGAGCAGTTCTTC. This encodes CSVGDTYNEQFF.